The 4 T cell receptor beta chains presented below share a single source sample, sequenced in a study of neoadjuvant anti-PD-1 for oral cavity cancer. Assay used: immunoSEQ multiplex PCR; TCRdb lists only in-frame clones, some missing. The top ten hold 3% to 4% of the sample, which has about 72,000 clones, over 70% seen once. This material consisted of PBMCs, taken before nivolumab (anti-PD-1) treatment. The receptors were sampled from a person aged 40-85 years with oral cavity squamous cell carcinoma.

The gene calls are TRBV19 and TRBJ2-7, with 9 nucleotides matching TRBD1. The CDR3 consists of 15 residues. The germline CDR1 and CDR2 sequences are LNHDA and SQIVND (reference sequence). Trimming cost V 9 bases and J 3 bases; bases outside gene matches: 12. In DNA form, the CDR3 reads TGTGCCAGCCAGGGGGCAGGACAGGGGAACTACGAGCAGTACTTC. This encodes CASQGAGQGNYEQYF. The full variable domain, its missing parts supplied by reference TRBV19 and TRBJ2-7, is DGGITQSPKYLFRKEGQNVTLSCEQNLNHDAMYWYRQDPGQGLRLIYYSQIVNDFQKGDIAEGYSVSREKKESFPLTVTSAQKNPTAFYLCASQGAGQGNYEQYFGPGTRLTVT.

This clone turned up a few times. This rearrangement joins TRBV11-2 to TRBJ1-1; 9 bases are a match to TRBD1. The V segment lost 5 bases and the J segment 11 bases; nucleotides outside the gene matches: 12. Germline V gene data show CDR1 as SGHAT and CDR2 as FQNNGV. This CDR3 comprises 14 residues. The CDR3 nucleotides read TGTGCCAGCAGCCGAACAGGGGGCGCGGGGAGGGCTTTCTTT. Translated: CASSRTGGAGRAFF. Drawing the rest from reference TRBV11-2 and TRBJ1-1, the complete variable domain is EAGVAQSPRYKIIEKRQSVAFWCNPISGHATLYWYQQILGQGPKLLIQFQNNGVVDDSQLPKDRFSAERLKGVDSTLKIQPAKLEDSAVYLCASSRTGGAGRAFFGQGTRLTVV.

This rearrangement joins TRBV4-1 to TRBJ1-2, with D maybe TRBD1 (5 bases). Deletions cut 1 base from V and 4 bases from J, with 16 bases between. CDR3 length: 16 residues. In germline, CDR1 is MGHRA, CDR2 YSYEKL. The CDR3 region has the DNA TGCGCCAGCAGCCAAGGTTGGGACCGAAGGGGCTATGGCTACACCTTC. Amino acid sequence: CASSQGWDRRGYGYTF.

The chain links TRBV30 to TRBJ1-1; no firm D call. The CDR3 extends over 14 amino acids. Germline-derived CDR1 and CDR2 are GTSNPN and SVGIG (reference sequence). The ends were cut back, 4 bases at V and 0 bases at J, with 12 bases in the middle. CDR3 coding DNA: TGTGCCTGGACGCCCGGGTACATGAACACTGAAGCTTTCTTT. Amino acid sequence: CAWTPGYMNTEAFF.